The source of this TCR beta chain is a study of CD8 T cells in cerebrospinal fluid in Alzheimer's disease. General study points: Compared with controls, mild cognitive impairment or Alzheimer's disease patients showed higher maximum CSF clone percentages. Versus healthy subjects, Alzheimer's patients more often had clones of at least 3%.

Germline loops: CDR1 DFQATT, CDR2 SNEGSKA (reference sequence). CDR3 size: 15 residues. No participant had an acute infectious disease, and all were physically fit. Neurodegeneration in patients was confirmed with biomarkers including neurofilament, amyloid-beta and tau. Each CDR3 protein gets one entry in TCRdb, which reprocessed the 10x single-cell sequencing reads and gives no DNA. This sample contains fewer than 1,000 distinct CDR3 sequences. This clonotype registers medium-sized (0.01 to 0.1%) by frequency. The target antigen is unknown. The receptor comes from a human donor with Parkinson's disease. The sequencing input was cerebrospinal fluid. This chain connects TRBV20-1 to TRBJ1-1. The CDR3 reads CSARIPGTVGTEAFF.